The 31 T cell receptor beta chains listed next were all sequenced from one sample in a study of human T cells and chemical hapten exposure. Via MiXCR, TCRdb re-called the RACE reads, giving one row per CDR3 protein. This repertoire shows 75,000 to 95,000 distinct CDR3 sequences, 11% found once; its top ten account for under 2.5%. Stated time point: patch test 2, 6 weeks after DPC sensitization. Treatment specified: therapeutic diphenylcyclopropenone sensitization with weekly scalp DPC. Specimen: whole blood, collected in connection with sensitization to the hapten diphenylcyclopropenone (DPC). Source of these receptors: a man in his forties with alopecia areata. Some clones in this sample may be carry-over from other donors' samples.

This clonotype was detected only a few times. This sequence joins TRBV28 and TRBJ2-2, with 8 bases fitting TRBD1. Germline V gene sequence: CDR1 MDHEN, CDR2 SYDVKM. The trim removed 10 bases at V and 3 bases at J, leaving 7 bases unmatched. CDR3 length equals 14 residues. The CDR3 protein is CAIKGQAYTGELFF. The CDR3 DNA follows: TGTGCCATTAAGGGACAGGCTTACACCGGGGAGCTGTTTTTT.

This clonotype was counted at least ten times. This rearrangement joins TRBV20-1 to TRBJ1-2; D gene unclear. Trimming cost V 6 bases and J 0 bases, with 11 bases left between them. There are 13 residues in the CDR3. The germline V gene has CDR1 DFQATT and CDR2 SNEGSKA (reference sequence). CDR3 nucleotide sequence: TGCAGTGCCTACGGCGGGACTAACTATGGCTACACCTTC. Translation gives CSAYGGTNYGYTF.

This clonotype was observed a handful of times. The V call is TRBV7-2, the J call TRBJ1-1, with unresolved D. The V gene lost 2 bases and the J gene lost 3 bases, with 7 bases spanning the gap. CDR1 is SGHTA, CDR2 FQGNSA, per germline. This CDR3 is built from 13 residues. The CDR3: CASSLSRYTEAFF. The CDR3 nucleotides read TGTGCCAGCAGCTTATCGAGATACACTGAAGCTTTCTTT.

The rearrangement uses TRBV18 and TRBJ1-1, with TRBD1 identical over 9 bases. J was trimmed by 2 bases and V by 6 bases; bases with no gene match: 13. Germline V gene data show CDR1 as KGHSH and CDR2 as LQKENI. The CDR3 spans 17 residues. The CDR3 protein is CASSTSGTGNGNTEAFF. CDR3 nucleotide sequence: TGTGCCAGCTCCACGTCCGGGACAGGGAATGGAAACACTGAAGCTTTCTTT.

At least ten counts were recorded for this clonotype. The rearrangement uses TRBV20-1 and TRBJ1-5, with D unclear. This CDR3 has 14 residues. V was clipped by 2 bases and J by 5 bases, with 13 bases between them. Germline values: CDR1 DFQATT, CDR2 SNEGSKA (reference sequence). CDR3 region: CSARSGFVDQPQHF. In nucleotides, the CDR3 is TGCAGTGCTAGATCGGGATTTGTTGATCAGCCCCAGCATTTT.

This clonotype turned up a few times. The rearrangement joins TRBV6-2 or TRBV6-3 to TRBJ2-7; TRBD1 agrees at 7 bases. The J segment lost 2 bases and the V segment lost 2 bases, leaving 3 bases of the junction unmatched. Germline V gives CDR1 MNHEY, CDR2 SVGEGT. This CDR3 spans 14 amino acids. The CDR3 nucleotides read TGTGCCAGCAGTTACGGGACAGTGGCCTACGAGCAGTACGTC. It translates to CASSYGTVAYEQYV.

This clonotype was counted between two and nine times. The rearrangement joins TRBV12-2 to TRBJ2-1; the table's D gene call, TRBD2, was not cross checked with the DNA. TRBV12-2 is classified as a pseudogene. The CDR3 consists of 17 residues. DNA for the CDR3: TGTGCAAGTCGCTTAGCGGCTGAGGGAGGGCCCTACAATGAGCAGTTCTTC. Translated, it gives CASRLAAEGGPYNEQFF.

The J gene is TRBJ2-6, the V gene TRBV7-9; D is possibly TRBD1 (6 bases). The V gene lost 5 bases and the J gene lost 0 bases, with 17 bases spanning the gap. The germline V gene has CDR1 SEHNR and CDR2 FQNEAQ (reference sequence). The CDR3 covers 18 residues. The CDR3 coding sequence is TGTGCCAGCAGCCCCAGTGAGGGACATAACTCTGGGGCCAACGTCCTGACTTTC. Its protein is CASSPSEGHNSGANVLTF.

CDR3 coding DNA: TGTGCCAGCAGCCAGGGGGCGGGTGAAAAACTGTTTTTT. Translated: CASSQGAGEKLFF. The rearrangement uses TRBV27 and TRBJ1-4; 8 positions agree with TRBD1. CDR3 size: 13 residues. V gave up 6 bases and J gave up 7 bases; unmatched junction bases: 4. Germline lookup yields CDR1 MNHEY and CDR2 SMNVEV (reference sequence).

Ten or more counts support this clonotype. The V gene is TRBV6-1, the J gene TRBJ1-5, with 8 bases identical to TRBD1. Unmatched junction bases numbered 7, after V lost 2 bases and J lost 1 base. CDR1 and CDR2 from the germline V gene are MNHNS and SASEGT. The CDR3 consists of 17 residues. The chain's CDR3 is CASSERPGQGSNQPQHF. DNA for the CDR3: TGTGCCAGCAGTGAACGTCCCGGACAGGGCAGCAATCAGCCCCAGCATTTT.

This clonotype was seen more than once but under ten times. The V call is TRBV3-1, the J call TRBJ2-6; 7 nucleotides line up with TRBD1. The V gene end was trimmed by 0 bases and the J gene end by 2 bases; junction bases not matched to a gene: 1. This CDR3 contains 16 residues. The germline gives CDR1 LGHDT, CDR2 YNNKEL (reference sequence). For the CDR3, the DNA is TGTGCCAGCAGCCAAGATCAGGGGGCTGGGGCCAACGTCCTGACTTTC. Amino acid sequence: CASSQDQGAGANVLTF.

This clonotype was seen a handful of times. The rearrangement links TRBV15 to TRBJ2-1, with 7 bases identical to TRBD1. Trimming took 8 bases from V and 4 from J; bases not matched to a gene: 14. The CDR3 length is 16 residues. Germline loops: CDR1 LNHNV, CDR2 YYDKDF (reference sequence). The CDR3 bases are TGTGCCACCCAAACAGAGGGGGCAGGTCGATACAATGAGCAGTTCTTC. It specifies CATQTEGAGRYNEQFF.

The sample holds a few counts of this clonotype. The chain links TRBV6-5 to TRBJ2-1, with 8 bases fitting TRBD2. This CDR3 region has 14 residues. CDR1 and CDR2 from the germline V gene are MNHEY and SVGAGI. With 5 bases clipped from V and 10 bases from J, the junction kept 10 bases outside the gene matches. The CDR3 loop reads CASSPGLATREQFF. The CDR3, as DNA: TGTGCCAGCAGTCCAGGACTAGCCACCAGGGAGCAGTTCTTC.

The CDR3 is CSVDSASGGTYEQYF. The CDR3 DNA sequence: TGCAGCGTTGATAGCGCTAGCGGAGGGACCTACGAGCAGTACTTC. V usage is TRBV29-1 and J usage is TRBJ2-7; 7 bases line up with TRBD2. This CDR3 has 15 amino acids. CDR1 SQVTM and CDR2 ANQGSEA come from the germline V gene. The trim removed 3 bases at V and 2 bases at J, leaving 10 bases unmatched.

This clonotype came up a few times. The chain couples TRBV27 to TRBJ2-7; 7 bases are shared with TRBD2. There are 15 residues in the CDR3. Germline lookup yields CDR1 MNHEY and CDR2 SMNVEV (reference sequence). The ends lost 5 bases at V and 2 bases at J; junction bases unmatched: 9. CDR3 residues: CASSLTGTTPYEQYF. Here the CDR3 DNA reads TGTGCCAGCAGTCTCACCGGGACTACTCCCTACGAGCAGTACTTC.

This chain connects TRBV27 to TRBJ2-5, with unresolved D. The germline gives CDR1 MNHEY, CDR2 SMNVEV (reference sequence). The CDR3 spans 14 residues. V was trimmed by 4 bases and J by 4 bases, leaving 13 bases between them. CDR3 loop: CASSYNGGRETQYF. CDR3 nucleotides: TGTGCCAGCAGTTATAACGGCGGTAGAGAGACCCAGTACTTC.

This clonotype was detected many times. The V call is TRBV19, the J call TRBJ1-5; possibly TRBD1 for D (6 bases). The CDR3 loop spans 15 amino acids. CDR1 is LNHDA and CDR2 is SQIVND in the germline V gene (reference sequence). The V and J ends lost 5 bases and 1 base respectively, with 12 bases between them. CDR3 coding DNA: TGTGCCAGTAGTCAGGGGACGGCCAGCAATCAGCCCCAGCATTTT. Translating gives CASSQGTASNQPQHF.

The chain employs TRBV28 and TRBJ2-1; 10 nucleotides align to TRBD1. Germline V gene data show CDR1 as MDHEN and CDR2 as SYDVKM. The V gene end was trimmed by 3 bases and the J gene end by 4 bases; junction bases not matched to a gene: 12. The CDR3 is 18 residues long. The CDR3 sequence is CASSFPKTGGIIYNEQFF. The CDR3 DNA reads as TGTGCCAGCAGTTTCCCGAAGACAGGGGGCATCATTTACAATGAGCAGTTCTTC.

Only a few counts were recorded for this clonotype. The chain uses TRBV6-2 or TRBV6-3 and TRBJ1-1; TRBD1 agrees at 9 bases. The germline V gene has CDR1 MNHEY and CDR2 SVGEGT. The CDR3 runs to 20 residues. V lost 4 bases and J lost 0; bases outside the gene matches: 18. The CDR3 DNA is TGTGCCAGCAGTTCCCCGGGACAGGGACGTTCGTCCCCCATGAACACTGAAGCTTTCTTT. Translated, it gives CASSSPGQGRSSPMNTEAFF.

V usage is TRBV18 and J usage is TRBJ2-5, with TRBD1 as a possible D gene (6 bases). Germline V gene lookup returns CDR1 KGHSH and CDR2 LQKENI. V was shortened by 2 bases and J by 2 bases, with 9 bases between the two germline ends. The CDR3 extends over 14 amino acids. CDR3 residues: CASSPGQGQETQYF. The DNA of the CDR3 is TGTGCCAGCTCACCAGGCCAGGGGCAAGAGACCCAGTACTTC.

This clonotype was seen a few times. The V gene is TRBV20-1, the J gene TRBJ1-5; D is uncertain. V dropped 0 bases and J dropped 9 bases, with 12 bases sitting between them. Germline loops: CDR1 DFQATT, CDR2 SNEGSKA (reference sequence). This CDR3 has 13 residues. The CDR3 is CSARERPGGPQHF. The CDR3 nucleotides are TGCAGTGCTAGAGAACGCCCTGGAGGGCCCCAGCATTTT.

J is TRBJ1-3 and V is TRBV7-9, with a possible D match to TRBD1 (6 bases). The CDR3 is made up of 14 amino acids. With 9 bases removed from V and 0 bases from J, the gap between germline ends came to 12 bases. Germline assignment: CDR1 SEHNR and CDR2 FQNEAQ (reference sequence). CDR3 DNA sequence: TGTGCCAGTGGCGGGGGCCACTCTGGAAACACCATATATTTT. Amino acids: CASGGGHSGNTIYF.

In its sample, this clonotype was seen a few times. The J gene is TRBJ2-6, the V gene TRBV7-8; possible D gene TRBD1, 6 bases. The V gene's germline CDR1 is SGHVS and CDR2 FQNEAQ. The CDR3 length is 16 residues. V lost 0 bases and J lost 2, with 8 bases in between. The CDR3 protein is CASSLAGGAGANVLTF. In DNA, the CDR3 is TGTGCCAGCAGCTTAGCAGGGGGTGCTGGGGCCAACGTCCTGACTTTC.

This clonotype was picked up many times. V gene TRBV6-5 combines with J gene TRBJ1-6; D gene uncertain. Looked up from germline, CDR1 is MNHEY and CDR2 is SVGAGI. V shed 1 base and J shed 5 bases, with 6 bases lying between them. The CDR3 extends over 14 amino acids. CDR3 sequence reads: CASSYFADNSPLHF. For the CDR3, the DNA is TGTGCCAGCAGTTACTTCGCAGATAATTCACCCCTCCACTTT.

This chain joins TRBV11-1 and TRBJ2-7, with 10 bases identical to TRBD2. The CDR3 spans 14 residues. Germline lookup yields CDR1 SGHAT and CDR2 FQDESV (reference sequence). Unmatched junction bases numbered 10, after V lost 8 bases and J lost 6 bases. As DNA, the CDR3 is TGTGCCAGCGCCAGTCGGTTAGCGGGAGGCGAGCAGTACGTC. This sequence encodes CASASRLAGGEQYV.

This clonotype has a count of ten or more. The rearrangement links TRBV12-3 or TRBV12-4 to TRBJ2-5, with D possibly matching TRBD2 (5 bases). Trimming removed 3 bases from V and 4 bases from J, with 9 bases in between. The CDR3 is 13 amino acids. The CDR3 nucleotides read TGTGCCAGCAGTTTGGCTCGGGGAGAGACCCAGTACTTC. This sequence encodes CASSLARGETQYF.

CDR3 DNA: TGCAGTGCTAGAGATTGGGGTCTGGGACTAGCGGGAGACTCAGACTCTGGGGCCAACGTCCTGACTTTC. Translating gives CSARDWGLGLAGDSDSGANVLTF. V gene TRBV20-1 combines with J gene TRBJ2-6, with TRBD2 matching 14 bases. This CDR3 comprises 23 residues. V lost 0 bases to trimming and J lost 0 bases; unmatched junction nucleotides: 16. Germline V gene lookup returns CDR1 DFQATT and CDR2 SNEGSKA (reference sequence).

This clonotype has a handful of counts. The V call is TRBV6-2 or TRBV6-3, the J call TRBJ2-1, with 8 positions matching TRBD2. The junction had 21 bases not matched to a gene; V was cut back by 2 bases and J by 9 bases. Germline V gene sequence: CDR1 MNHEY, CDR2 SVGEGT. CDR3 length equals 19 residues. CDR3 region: CASSYDPTRGSGKVGEQFF. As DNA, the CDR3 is TGTGCCAGCAGTTACGACCCCACGAGGGGTAGCGGGAAGGTCGGTGAGCAGTTCTTC.

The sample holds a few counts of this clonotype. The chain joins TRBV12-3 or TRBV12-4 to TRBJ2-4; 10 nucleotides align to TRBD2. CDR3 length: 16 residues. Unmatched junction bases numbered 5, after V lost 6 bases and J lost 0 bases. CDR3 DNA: TGTGCCAGCAGCACCACTAGCGGGATAGCCAAAAACATTCAGTACTTC. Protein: CASSTTSGIAKNIQYF.

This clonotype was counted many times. CDR3: CSARLPGVSYEQYF. For the CDR3, the DNA is TGCAGTGCTAGATTACCAGGGGTCTCCTACGAGCAGTACTTC. This chain connects TRBV20-1 to TRBJ2-7; perhaps TRBD1 as D (6 bases). Trimming pared 2 bases from V and 0 bases from J, leaving 11 bases between. CDR1 is DFQATT and CDR2 is SNEGSKA in the germline V gene (reference sequence). This CDR3 comprises 14 residues.

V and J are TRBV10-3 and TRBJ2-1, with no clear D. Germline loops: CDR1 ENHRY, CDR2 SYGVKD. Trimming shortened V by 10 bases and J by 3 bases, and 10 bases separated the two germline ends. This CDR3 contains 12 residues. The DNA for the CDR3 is TGTGCCACCGCCGTCAGCTACAATGAGCAGTTCTTC. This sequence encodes CATAVSYNEQFF.